This T cell receptor (beta chain) appears in the sequencing data of a study of blood T cells in healthy people across ages. Alongside a J-beta primer mix, a sample-barcoded 5' primer served in a second PCR lasting roughly 6 to 12 cycles. TCRdb re-called the 5' RACE reads through MiXCR, storing one row per CDR3 protein. The sample has over a million distinct CDR3 sequences; 45% are singletons. Germline CDR1 is MNHEY and CDR2 is SVGEGT. V lost 2 bases and J lost 0, with 8 bases in between. CDR3 size: 16 residues. This clonotype was counted only a few times. This receptor was obtained from a woman in her sixties in good health. The sequencing input was blood. This chain uses TRBV6-2 or TRBV6-3 with TRBJ2-6, with D uncertain. CDR3 nucleotides: TGTGCCAGCAGTTACGAGGCGGTCTCTGGGGCCAACGTCCTGACTTTC. Its protein is CASSYEAVSGANVLTF.